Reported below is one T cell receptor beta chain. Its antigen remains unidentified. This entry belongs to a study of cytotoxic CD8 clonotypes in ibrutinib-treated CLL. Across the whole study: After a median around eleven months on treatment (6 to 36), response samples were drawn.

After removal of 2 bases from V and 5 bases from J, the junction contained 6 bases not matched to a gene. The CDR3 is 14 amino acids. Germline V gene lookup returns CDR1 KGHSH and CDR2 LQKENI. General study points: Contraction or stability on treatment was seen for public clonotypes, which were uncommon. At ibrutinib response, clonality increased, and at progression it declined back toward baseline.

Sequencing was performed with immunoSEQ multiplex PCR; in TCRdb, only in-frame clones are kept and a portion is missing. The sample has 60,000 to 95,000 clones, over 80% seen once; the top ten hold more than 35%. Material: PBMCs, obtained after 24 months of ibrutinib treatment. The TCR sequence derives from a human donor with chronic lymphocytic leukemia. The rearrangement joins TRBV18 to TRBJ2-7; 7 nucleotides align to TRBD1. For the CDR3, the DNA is TGTGCCAGCTCACCAACGCGACAGGGAGACGAGCAGTACTTC. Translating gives CASSPTRQGDEQYF.